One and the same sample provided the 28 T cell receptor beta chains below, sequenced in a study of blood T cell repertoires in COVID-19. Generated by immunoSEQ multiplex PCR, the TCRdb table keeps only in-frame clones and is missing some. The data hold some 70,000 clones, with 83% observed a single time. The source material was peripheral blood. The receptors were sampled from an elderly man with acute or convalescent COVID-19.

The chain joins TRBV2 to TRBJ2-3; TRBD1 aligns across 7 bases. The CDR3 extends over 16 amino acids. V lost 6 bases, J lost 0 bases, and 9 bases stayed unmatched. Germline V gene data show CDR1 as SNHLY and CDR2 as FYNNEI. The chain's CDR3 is CASSSPHRGSTDTQYF. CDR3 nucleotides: TGTGCCAGCAGCTCACCTCACAGGGGAAGCACAGATACGCAGTATTTT. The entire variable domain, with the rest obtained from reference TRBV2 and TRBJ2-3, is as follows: EPEVTQTPSHQVTQMGQEVILRCVPISNHLYFYWYRQILGQKVEFLVSFYNNEISEKSEIFDDQFSVERPDGSNFTLKIRSTKLEDSAMYFCASSSPHRGSTDTQYFGPGTRLTVL.

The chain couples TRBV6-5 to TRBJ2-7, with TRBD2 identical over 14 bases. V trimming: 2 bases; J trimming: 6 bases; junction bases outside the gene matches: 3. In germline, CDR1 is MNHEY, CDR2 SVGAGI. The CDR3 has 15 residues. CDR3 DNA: TGTGCCAGCAGTTACCGAGGACTAGCGGGAGGCGAGCAGTACTTC. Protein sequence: CASSYRGLAGGEQYF.

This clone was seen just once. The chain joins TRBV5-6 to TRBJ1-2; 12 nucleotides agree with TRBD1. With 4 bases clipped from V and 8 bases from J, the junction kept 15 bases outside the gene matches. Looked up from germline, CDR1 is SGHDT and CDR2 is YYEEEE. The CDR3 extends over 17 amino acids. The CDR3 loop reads CASSIPTGTGGSWGYTF. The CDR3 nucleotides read TGTGCCAGCAGCATACCCACCGGGACAGGGGGCTCTTGGGGCTACACCTTC.

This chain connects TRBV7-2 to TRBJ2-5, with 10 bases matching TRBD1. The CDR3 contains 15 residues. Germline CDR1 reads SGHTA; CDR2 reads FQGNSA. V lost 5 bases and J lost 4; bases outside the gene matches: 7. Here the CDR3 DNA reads TGTGCCAGCAGCAAAGGGACAGGGGAGATAGAGACCCAGTACTTC. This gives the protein CASSKGTGEIETQYF.

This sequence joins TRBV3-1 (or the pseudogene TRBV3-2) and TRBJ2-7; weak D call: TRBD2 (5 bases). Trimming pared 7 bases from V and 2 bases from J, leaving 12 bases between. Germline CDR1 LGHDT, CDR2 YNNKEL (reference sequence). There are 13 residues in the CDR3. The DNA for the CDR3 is TGTGCCAGCACCCCGGGATCGGCCTACGAGCAGTACTTC. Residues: CASTPGSAYEQYF.

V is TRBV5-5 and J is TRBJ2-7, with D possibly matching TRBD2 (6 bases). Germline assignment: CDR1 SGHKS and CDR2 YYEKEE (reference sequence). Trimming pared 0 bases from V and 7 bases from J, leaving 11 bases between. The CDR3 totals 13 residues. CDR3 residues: CASSLGGGGEQYF. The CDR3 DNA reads TGTGCCAGCAGCTTGGGCGGAGGAGGGGAGCAGTACTTC.

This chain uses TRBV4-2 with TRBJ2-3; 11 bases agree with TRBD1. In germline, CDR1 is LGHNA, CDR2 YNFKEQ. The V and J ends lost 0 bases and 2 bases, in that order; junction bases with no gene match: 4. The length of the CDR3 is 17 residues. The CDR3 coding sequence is TGTGCCAGCAGCCAAGATGGGACAGGGGGTTTCACAGATACGCAGTATTTT. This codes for CASSQDGTGGFTDTQYF.

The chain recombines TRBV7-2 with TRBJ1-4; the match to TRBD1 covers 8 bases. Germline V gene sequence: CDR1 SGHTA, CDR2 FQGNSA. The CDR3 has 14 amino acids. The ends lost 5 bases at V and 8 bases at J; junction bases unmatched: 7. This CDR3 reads CASSPRAGGEKLFF. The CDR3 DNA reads TGTGCCAGCAGCCCCCGGGCAGGGGGCGAAAAACTGTTTTTT.

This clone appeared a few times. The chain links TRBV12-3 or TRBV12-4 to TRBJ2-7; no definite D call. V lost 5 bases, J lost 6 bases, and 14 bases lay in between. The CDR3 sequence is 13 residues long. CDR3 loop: CASSTPLVIEQYF. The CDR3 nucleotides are TGTGCCAGCAGTACCCCTCTAGTCATCGAGCAGTACTTC.

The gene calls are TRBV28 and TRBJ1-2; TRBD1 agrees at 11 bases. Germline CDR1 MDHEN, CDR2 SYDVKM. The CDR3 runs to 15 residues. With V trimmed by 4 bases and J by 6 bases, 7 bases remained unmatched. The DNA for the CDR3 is TGTGCCAGCAGTTCGCCGGGACAGGGGGTTGATGGCTACACCTTC. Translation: CASSSPGQGVDGYTF.

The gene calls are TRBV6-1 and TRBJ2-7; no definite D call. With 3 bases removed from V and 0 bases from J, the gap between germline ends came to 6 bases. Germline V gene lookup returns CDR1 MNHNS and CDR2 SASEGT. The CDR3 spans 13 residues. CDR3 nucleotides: TGTGCCAGCAGTGATCCCTACTCCTACGAGCAGTACTTC. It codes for CASSDPYSYEQYF.

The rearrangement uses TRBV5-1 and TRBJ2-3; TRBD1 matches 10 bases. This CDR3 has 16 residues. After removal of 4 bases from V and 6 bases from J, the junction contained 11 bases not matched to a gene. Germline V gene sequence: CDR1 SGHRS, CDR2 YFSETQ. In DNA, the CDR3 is TGCGCCAGCAGCCCGGGACAGGGGACCGTTGACGATACGCAGTATTTT. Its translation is CASSPGQGTVDDTQYF. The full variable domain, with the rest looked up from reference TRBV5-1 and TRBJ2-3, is KAGVTQTPRYLIKTRGQQVTLSCSPISGHRSVSWYQQTPGQGLQFLFEYFSETQRNKGNFPGRFSGRQFSNSRSEMNVSTLELGDSALYLCASSPGQGTVDDTQYFGPGTRLTVL.

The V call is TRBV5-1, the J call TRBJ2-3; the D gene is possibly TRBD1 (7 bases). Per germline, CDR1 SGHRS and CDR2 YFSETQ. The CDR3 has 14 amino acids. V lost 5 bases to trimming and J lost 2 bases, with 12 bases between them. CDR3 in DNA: TGCGCCAGCAGGGGAGGACAGGCCACAGATACGCAGTATTTT. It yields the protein CASRGGQATDTQYF.

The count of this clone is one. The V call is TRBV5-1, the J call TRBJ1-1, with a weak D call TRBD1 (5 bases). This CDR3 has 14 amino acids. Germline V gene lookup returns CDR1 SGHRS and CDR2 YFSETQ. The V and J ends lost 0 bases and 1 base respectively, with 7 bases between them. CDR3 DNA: TGCGCCAGCAGCTTGGGACAGTGGAACACTGAAGCTTTCTTT. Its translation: CASSLGQWNTEAFF.

Here the CDR3 DNA reads TGTGCCAGTAGTATCAGGCCTCGGACTGAAGCTTTCTTT. Translated, it gives CASSIRPRTEAFF. The gene calls are TRBV19 and TRBJ1-1; D remains unclear. CDR3 length: 13 amino acids. From germline, CDR1 is LNHDA and CDR2 SQIVND (reference sequence). V was cut by 3 bases and J by 5 bases, with 10 bases left in between.

The CDR3 protein is CASSQKELLSSPLHF. The CDR3 nucleotides are TGCGCCAGCAGCCAAAAGGAGTTACTGAGCTCACCCCTCCACTTT. The rearrangement joins TRBV4-3 to TRBJ1-6; D not certain. The CDR3 is 15 amino acids. Trimming took off 2 bases at V and 10 bases at J, with 15 bases between the two ends. Germline V gene sequence: CDR1 LGHNA, CDR2 YSLEER.

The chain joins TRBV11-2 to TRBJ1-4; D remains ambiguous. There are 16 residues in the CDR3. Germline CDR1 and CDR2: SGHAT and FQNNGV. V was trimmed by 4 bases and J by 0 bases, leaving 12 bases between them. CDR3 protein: CASSYLPLATNEKLFF. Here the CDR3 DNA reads TGTGCCAGCAGCTACCTTCCACTCGCAACTAATGAAAAACTGTTTTTT.

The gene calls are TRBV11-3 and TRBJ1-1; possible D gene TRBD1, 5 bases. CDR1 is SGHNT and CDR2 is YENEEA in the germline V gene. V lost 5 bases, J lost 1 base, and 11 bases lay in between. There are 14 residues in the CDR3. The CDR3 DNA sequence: TGTGCCAGCAGCCCCGGGGGACGGAACACTGAAGCTTTCTTT. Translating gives CASSPGGRNTEAFF. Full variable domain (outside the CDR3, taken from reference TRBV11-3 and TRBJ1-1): EAGVVQSPRYKIIEKKQPVAFWCNPISGHNTLYWYLQNLGQGPELLIRYENEEAVDDSQLPKDRFSAERLKGVDSTLKIQPAELGDSAVYLCASSPGGRNTEAFFGQGTRLTVV.

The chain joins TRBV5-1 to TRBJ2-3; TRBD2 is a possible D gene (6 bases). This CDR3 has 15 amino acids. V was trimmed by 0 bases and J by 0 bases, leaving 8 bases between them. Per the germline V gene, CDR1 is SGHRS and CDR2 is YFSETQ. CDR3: CASSLGTTSTDTQYF. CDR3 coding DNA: TGCGCCAGCAGCTTGGGGACTACTAGCACAGATACGCAGTATTTT.

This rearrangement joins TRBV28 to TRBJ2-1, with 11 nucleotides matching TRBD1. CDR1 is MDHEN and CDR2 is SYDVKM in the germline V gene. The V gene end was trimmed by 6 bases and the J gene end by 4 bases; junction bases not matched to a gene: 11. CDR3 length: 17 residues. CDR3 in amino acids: CASRPGRTGGLYNEQFF. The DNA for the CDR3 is TGTGCCAGCAGACCCGGAAGGACAGGGGGCCTTTACAATGAGCAGTTCTTC.

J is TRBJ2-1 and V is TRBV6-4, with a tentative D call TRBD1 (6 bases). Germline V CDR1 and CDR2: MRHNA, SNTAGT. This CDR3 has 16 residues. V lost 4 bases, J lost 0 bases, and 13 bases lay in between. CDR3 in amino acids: CASSGTGQRSYNEQFF. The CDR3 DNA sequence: TGTGCCAGCAGTGGAACGGGACAACGCTCCTACAATGAGCAGTTCTTC.

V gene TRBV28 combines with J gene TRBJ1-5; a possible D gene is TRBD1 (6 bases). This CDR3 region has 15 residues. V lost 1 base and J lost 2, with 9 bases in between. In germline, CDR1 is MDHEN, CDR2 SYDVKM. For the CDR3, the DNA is TGTGCCAGCAGTTTATCAGGGGCGGGCAATCAGCCCCAGCATTTT. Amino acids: CASSLSGAGNQPQHF.

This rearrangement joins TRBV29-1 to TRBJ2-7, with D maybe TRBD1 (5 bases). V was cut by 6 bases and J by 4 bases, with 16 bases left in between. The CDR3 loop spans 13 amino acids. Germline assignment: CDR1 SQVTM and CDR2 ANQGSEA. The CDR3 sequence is CSVADPQGYEQYF. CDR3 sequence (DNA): TGCAGCGTCGCCGACCCTCAGGGATACGAGCAGTACTTC.

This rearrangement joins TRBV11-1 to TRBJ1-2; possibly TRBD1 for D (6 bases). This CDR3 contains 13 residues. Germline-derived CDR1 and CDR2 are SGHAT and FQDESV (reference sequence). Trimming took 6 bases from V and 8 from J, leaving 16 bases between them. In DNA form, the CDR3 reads TGTGCCAGCAGTTCTACCGGGACAACGGGCTACACCTTC. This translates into CASSSTGTTGYTF. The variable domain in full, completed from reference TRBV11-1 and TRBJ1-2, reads EAEVAQSPRYKITEKSQAVAFWCDPISGHATLYWYRQILGQGPELLVQFQDESVVDDSQLPKDRFSAERLKGVDSTLKIQPAELGDSAMYLCASSSTGTTGYTFGSGTRLTVV.

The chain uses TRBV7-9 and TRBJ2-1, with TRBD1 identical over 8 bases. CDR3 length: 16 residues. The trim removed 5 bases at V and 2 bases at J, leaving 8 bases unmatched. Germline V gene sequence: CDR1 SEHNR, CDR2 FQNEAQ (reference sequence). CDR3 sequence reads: CASSPQTGETYNEQFF. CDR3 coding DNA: TGTGCCAGCAGCCCTCAGACAGGGGAAACCTACAATGAGCAGTTCTTC.

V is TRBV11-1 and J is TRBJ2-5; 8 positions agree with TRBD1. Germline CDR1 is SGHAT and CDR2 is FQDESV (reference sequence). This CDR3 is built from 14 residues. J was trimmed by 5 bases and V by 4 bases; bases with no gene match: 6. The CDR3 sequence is CASSSRTGRETQYF. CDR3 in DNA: TGTGCCAGCAGCTCAAGGACAGGGCGGGAGACCCAGTACTTC. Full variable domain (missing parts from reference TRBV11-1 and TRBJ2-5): EAEVAQSPRYKITEKSQAVAFWCDPISGHATLYWYRQILGQGPELLVQFQDESVVDDSQLPKDRFSAERLKGVDSTLKIQPAELGDSAMYLCASSSRTGRETQYFGPGTRLLVL.

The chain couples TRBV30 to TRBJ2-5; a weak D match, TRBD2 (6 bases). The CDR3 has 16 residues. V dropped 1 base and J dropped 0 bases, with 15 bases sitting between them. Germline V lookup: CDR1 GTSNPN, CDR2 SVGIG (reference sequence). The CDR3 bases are TGTGCCTGGAGTGAGGCGGGAATTGGATACCAAGAGACCCAGTACTTC. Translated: CAWSEAGIGYQETQYF.

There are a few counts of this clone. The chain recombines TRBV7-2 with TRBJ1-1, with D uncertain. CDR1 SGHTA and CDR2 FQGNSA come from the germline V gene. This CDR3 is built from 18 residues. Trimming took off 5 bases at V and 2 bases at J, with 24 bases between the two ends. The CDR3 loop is CASSTPDWAGNINTEAFF. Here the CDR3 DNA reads TGTGCCAGCAGCACACCCGACTGGGCGGGCAACATAAACACTGAAGCTTTCTTT. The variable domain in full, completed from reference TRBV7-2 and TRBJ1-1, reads GAGVSQSPSNKVTEKGKDVELRCDPISGHTALYWYRQSLGQGLEFLIYFQGNSAPDKSGLPSDRFSAERTGGSVSTLTIQRTQQEDSAVYLCASSTPDWAGNINTEAFFGQGTRLTVV.